Given below is one T cell receptor (beta chain) in context. Per the original data handling: Amplifying reference gene primers gave estimates of nucleated cell counts. The protocol was immunoSEQ multiplex PCR, while the TCRdb copy is restricted to in-frame clones and leaves out a portion. V, J and clone size reflect that table, while D and trimming were determined from the DNA. The sample holds fewer than 350,000 clones; 87% are singletons and the top ten take 5.5% to 7%. Self-reported history from a screening survey and questionnaire set each donor's cohort. Two negative PCRs, clearance, or symptom resolution had been documented for recovered Cohort 3 donors. The V gene end was trimmed by 8 bases and the J gene end by 1 base; junction bases not matched to a gene: 6. Germline V gene lookup returns CDR1 MNHEY and CDR2 SVGAGI. There are 14 residues in the CDR3. The data derive from a study of blood T cell repertoires in COVID-19. Study in general: From T cells, B-cell-depleted T cells, or PBMCs came the material, which was cDNA or gDNA.

Input material: PBMCs or T cells enriched from blood (not recorded which). The gene calls are TRBV6-5 and TRBJ1-1, with TRBD1 matching 8 bases. The TCR sequence derives from a middle-aged woman who had recovered from COVID-19. CDR3 DNA sequence: TGTGCCAGCCAAGAAGACAGGGGGAACACTGAAGCTTTCTTT. Encoded protein: CASQEDRGNTEAFF.